This paragraph covers one T cell receptor beta chain sequence. This specimen comes from a study of blood T cell repertoires in COVID-19. The overall study: The origin of the acute and convalescent COVID-19 samples was the United States, Italy and Spain. Sample material is recorded as cDNA or gDNA derived from T cells, B-cell-depleted T cells, or PBMCs.

The V end was cut by 5 bases, the J end by 2 bases, with 16 bases between. The CDR3 is 15 amino acids. Germline V gene data show CDR1 as SGHVS and CDR2 as FNYEAQ. In the authors' methods: Estimation of nucleated cell counts was performed using reference gene primer amplification. TCRdb's copy holds only in-frame clones and misses some; the assay was immunoSEQ multiplex PCR. The V and J calls and the clone size are those of that table, but D and trimming were determined from the DNA. The repertoire has under 200,000 clones, 83% of them found once; the top ten carry approximately 1.4%. The J gene is TRBJ2-7, the V gene TRBV7-6; a weak D match, TRBD2 (6 bases). The sequenced sample consisted of peripheral blood. The receptor was derived from a human donor in a cohort sampled during active COVID-19. CDR3 nucleotide sequence: TGTGCCAGCAGCCTAGGTGGCGGGGCCCCCTACGAGCAGTACTTC. It specifies CASSLGGGAPYEQYF. The full variable domain, with the rest looked up from reference TRBV7-6 and TRBJ2-7, is GAGVSQSPRYKVTKRGQDVALRCDPISGHVSLYWYRQALGQGPEFLTYFNYEAQQDKSGLPNDRFSAERPEGSISTLTIQRTEQRDSAMYRCASSLGGGAPYEQYFGPGTRLTVT.